The 32 T cell receptor beta chains below come from one sample, sequenced in a study of T cell responses to AZD1222 COVID-19 vaccine (dated by TCRdb to about 2021). According to the study, the label for this sample's time point signals: about 28 days (+/-7) after the second vaccine dose. The library was obtained by the immunoSEQ multiplex PCR assay. TCRdb obtained this table from immuneACCESS and retained in-frame rearrangements with V and J assigned. These tables miss some clones; where compared with another copy, unresolved V genes account for less than half of the shortfall, and the remainder is unexplained. In this sample the table shows tens of thousands of clones, about 86% of which occur a single time. The leading ten clones occupy approximately 5.6% of the sample. Sequenced material: peripheral blood, taken 28 days after the second AZD1222 dose. These receptors all stem from an adult who received the AZD1222 COVID-19 vaccine.

The V call is TRBV6-5, the J call TRBJ2-3, with 7 bases matching TRBD2. Germline CDR1 and CDR2: MNHEY and SVGAGI. CDR3 length: 16 amino acids. V shed 2 bases and J 7 bases; nucleotides not matched to a gene: 12. CDR3 sequence reads: CASSYQTSRYLNTQYF. The CDR3 region has the DNA TGTGCCAGCAGTTACCAGACTAGCCGATATCTAAATACGCAGTATTTT.

The rearrangement uses TRBV10-1 and TRBJ2-7; D is tentatively TRBD1 or TRBD2 (6 bases each). The germline V gene encodes CDR1 WNHNN and CDR2 SYGVQD (reference sequence). V was cut by 1 base and J by 7 bases, with 17 bases left in between. This CDR3 has 15 residues. CDR3 amino acids: CASSEWRGDLREQYF. CDR3 coding DNA: TGCGCCAGCAGTGAGTGGAGGGGGGATTTGCGGGAGCAGTACTTC.

V is TRBV11-2 and J is TRBJ2-7, with a tentative D call TRBD1 (6 bases). The CDR3 consists of 15 residues. Deletions cut 2 bases from V and 5 bases from J, with 16 bases between. Germline V gene lookup returns CDR1 SGHAT and CDR2 FQNNGV. The CDR3 DNA sequence: TGTGCCAGCAGCTTAATAACAGGGCGGGTTGACGAGCAGTACTTC. Amino acids: CASSLITGRVDEQYF.

This CDR3 reads CASSIYGGRSSYEQYF. The CDR3 DNA reads as TGTGCCAGTAGTATTTATGGCGGGAGGTCCTCCTACGAGCAGTACTTC. This chain joins TRBV19 and TRBJ2-7, with 8 bases fitting TRBD2. J was trimmed by 0 bases and V by 3 bases; bases with no gene match: 7. Germline V CDR1 and CDR2: LNHDA, SQIVND (reference sequence). The CDR3 totals 16 residues.

The J gene is TRBJ2-1, the V gene TRBV7-3; a possible D gene is TRBD1 (5 bases). The CDR3 has 14 residues. Trimming took off 3 bases at V and 8 bases at J, with 14 bases between the two ends. Germline CDR1 SGHTA, CDR2 FQGTGA. CDR3 region: CASSFGQGWYEQFF. For the CDR3, the DNA is TGTGCCAGCAGCTTTGGTCAGGGTTGGTATGAGCAGTTCTTC.

The sample holds a few counts of this clone. The chain has TRBV27 and TRBJ1-5, with a tentative D call TRBD1 (6 bases). CDR1 is MNHEY, CDR2 SMNVEV, per germline (reference sequence). Trimming took 2 bases from V and 0 from J, leaving 14 bases between them. The CDR3 spans 17 residues. As DNA, the CDR3 is TGTGCCAGCAGTTTAGGGACGGGGGGCAGTAGCAATCAGCCCCAGCATTTT. It codes for CASSLGTGGSSNQPQHF.

CDR3 sequence (DNA): TGTGCCTGGAGTGTAAAGGCTGCTCCCGAGGGTGAGCAGTTCTTC. It translates to CAWSVKAAPEGEQFF. The chain couples TRBV30 to TRBJ2-1; TRBD2 is a possible D gene (5 bases). V was shortened by 0 bases and J by 9 bases, with 18 bases between the two germline ends. This CDR3 is built from 15 residues. Germline CDR1 and CDR2: GTSNPN and SVGIG (reference sequence).

This chain joins TRBV9 and TRBJ1-6; D is possibly TRBD1 (5 bases). The germline V and J ends were trimmed by 4 bases and 7 bases, with 18 bases remaining between them. Looked up from germline, CDR1 is SGDLS and CDR2 is YYNGEE. This CDR3 is 16 amino acids long. The CDR3 spells CASSSGGRAWNSPLHF. CDR3 nucleotide sequence: TGTGCCAGCAGCTCCGGGGGTAGGGCCTGGAATTCACCCCTCCACTTT. The complete variable domain, with remaining parts taken from reference TRBV9 and TRBJ1-6, reads DSGVTQTPKHLITATGQRVTLRCSPRSGDLSVYWYQQSLDQGLQFLIQYYNGEERAKGNILERFSAQQFPDLHSELNLSSLELGDSALYFCASSSGGRAWNSPLHFGNGTRLTVT.

The rearrangement joins TRBV28 to TRBJ2-6, with D hard to call. V lost 4 bases and J 0 bases, leaving 19 bases between the germline ends. This CDR3 has 19 amino acids. CDR1 and CDR2 from the germline V gene are MDHEN and SYDVKM. CDR3 DNA: TGTGCCAGCAGTTCTTCCGACGTCGCGGCAAGCTCTGGGGCCAACGTCCTGACTTTC. It translates to CASSSSDVAASSGANVLTF. The complete variable domain, with remaining parts taken from reference TRBV28 and TRBJ2-6, reads DVKVTQSSRYLVKRTGEKVFLECVQDMDHENMFWYRQDPGLGLRLIYFSYDVKMKEKGDIPEGYSVSREKKERFSLILESASTNQTSMYLCASSSSDVAASSGANVLTFGAGSRLTVL.

The chain joins TRBV7-2 to TRBJ2-7; 11 bases fit TRBD2. Looked up from germline, CDR1 is SGHTA and CDR2 is FQGNSA. V lost 5 bases to trimming and J lost 11 bases; unmatched junction nucleotides: 8. The CDR3 runs 13 residues. The CDR3 spells CASSPLLAGGKYF. The CDR3 DNA reads TGTGCCAGCAGCCCACTCCTAGCGGGGGGCAAGTACTTC. The full variable domain, its missing parts supplied by reference TRBV7-2 and TRBJ2-7, is GAGVSQSPSNKVTEKGKDVELRCDPISGHTALYWYRQSLGQGLEFLIYFQGNSAPDKSGLPSDRFSAERTGGSVSTLTIQRTQQEDSAVYLCASSPLLAGGKYFGPGTRLTVT.

V is TRBV2 and J is TRBJ2-7, with 7 bases identical to TRBD1. V lost 4 bases to trimming and J lost 6 bases; unmatched junction nucleotides: 9. From germline, CDR1 is SNHLY and CDR2 FYNNEI. The length of the CDR3 is 14 residues. The CDR3 loop is CASSVRDSASEQYF. In DNA, the CDR3 is TGTGCCAGCAGTGTGAGGGACAGCGCCTCCGAGCAGTACTTC.

The chain joins TRBV11-2 to TRBJ2-3; 8 positions agree with TRBD1. This CDR3 spans 14 amino acids. Germline V gene lookup returns CDR1 SGHAT and CDR2 FQNNGV. V dropped 6 bases and J dropped 3; count of bases not matched to a gene: 5. DNA of the CDR3: TGTGCCAGCAGGGACAGGGTAGGGACAGATACGCAGTATTTT. Amino acid sequence: CASRDRVGTDTQYF.

V and J are TRBV14 and TRBJ1-1; D gene unclear. CDR3 size: 14 residues. V was clipped by 0 bases and J by 8 bases, with 13 bases between them. Germline values: CDR1 SGHDN, CDR2 FVKESK. CDR3 sequence: CASSQDQLPGEAFF. CDR3 in DNA: TGTGCCAGCAGCCAAGATCAGCTACCTGGGGAAGCTTTCTTT.

The V call is TRBV6-5, the J call TRBJ2-7; TRBD1 matches 9 bases. Germline V gives CDR1 MNHEY, CDR2 SVGAGI. The V and J ends lost 2 bases and 6 bases, in that order; junction bases with no gene match: 5. CDR3 length: 14 amino acids. CDR3 nucleotide sequence: TGTGCCAGCAGTTACGGGGACAGGGTGGGCGAGCAGTACTTC. This codes for CASSYGDRVGEQYF.

The J gene is TRBJ1-4, the V gene TRBV28, with D tentatively TRBD1 (5 bases). CDR1 is MDHEN and CDR2 is SYDVKM in the germline V gene. CDR3 length: 15 amino acids. The V and J ends lost 6 bases and 11 bases respectively, with 22 bases between them. The CDR3 nucleotides are TGTGCCAGCAGCCTCCAGGGAACCCAAAAGAGGAAACTGTTTTTT. Protein product: CASSLQGTQKRKLFF.

The rearrangement joins TRBV20-1 to TRBJ2-5, with D possibly being TRBD2 (5 bases). The ends were cut back, 3 bases at V and 7 bases at J, with 24 bases in the middle. CDR3 length: 16 amino acids. Germline CDR1 is DFQATT and CDR2 is SNEGSKA (reference sequence). CDR3 coding DNA: TGCAGTGCTAGTACTGGAGGAGCAGGTGAACTGGGGACCCAGTACTTC. Translating gives CSASTGGAGELGTQYF.

V usage is TRBV28 and J usage is TRBJ2-2; D is perhaps TRBD1 (5 bases). V lost 5 bases to trimming and J lost 5 bases, with 15 bases between them. This CDR3 has 15 residues. Per the germline V gene, CDR1 is MDHEN and CDR2 is SYDVKM. The CDR3 spells CASSHRTQRTGELFF. The CDR3 DNA reads as TGTGCCAGCAGTCATAGGACACAAAGGACCGGGGAGCTGTTTTTT.

This chain links TRBV5-1 with TRBJ1-5, with D possibly TRBD1 on 5 matching bases. This CDR3 is built from 16 residues. Germline V gene lookup returns CDR1 SGHRS and CDR2 YFSETQ. Trimming removed 4 bases at V and 3 bases at J, with 17 bases between. In DNA, the CDR3 is TGCGCCAGCAGCCCGGACACCACAGGTGACAATCAGCCCCAGCATTTT. Amino acids: CASSPDTTGDNQPQHF. The variable domain in full, completed from reference TRBV5-1 and TRBJ1-5, reads KAGVTQTPRYLIKTRGQQVTLSCSPISGHRSVSWYQQTPGQGLQFLFEYFSETQRNKGNFPGRFSGRQFSNSRSEMNVSTLELGDSALYLCASSPDTTGDNQPQHFGDGTRLSIL.

This clone was seen only a few times. The chain is built from TRBV7-9 and TRBJ2-6; TRBD2 is a possible D gene (6 bases). V gave up 3 bases and J gave up 3 bases, with 21 bases separating them. CDR3 length: 19 residues. Per germline, CDR1 SEHNR and CDR2 FQNEAQ (reference sequence). The DNA for the CDR3 is TGTGCCAGCAGCTTTGGGGTAAGCTCGGGAGTCTTTGGGGCCAACGTCCTGACTTTC. It encodes CASSFGVSSGVFGANVLTF.

The J gene is TRBJ2-3, the V gene TRBV6-6, with TRBD2 matching 7 bases. J gave up 2 bases and V 2 bases, and 4 bases lay outside the gene matches. Per the germline V gene, CDR1 is MNHNY and CDR2 is SVGAGI (reference sequence). The CDR3 has 15 amino acids. This CDR3 reads CASSYRDYFTDTQYF. The CDR3 bases are TGTGCCAGCAGTTACCGGGACTACTTCACAGATACGCAGTATTTT.

This sequence joins TRBV27 and TRBJ1-6; D gene unclear. The CDR3 is 15 residues long. Germline CDR1 and CDR2: MNHEY and SMNVEV (reference sequence). V lost 5 bases and J 4 bases, leaving 12 bases between the germline ends. The CDR3 nucleotides read TGTGCCAGCAGTCCCCGGGCCGATTATAATTCACCCCTCCACTTT. Encoded protein: CASSPRADYNSPLHF.

V gene TRBV18 combines with J gene TRBJ2-7, with D uncertain. The germline gives CDR1 KGHSH, CDR2 LQKENI. Trimming pared 0 bases from V and 2 bases from J, leaving 11 bases between. The CDR3 sequence is 15 residues long. The CDR3 bases are TGTGCCAGCTCACCACCGGCAGGTGCGGCCTACGAGCAGTACTTC. Its protein product is CASSPPAGAAYEQYF.

The rearrangement uses TRBV18 and TRBJ1-2; D gene ambiguous. The CDR3 length is 15 residues. Germline V gives CDR1 KGHSH, CDR2 LQKENI. The ends were cut back, 2 bases at V and 7 bases at J, with 17 bases in the middle. The CDR3 reads CASSPVDGTRSGYTF. The CDR3 region has the DNA TGTGCCAGCTCACCAGTCGACGGAACTCGGTCTGGCTACACCTTC.

V usage is TRBV12-3 or TRBV12-4 and J usage is TRBJ2-5; no reliable D call. This CDR3 has 12 amino acids. Trimming left V 1 base short and J 5 bases short, with 5 bases between. The DNA for the CDR3 is TGTGCCAGCAGTTTAGTAGGGGAGACCCAGTACTTC. It specifies CASSLVGETQYF.

The chain joins TRBV5-1 to TRBJ2-1, with D hard to call. The CDR3 is made up of 11 amino acids. Germline-derived CDR1 and CDR2 are SGHRS and YFSETQ. Trimming cost V 2 bases and J 4 bases, with 1 base left between them. This CDR3 is CASSFYNEQFF. The CDR3 DNA reads as TGCGCCAGCAGCTTTTACAATGAGCAGTTCTTC.

This clone was detected once. The chain joins TRBV28 to TRBJ1-1, with 9 bases fitting TRBD1. V was clipped by 1 base and J by 1 base; unmatched bases: 19. The CDR3 runs to 21 residues. The germline V gene encodes CDR1 MDHEN and CDR2 SYDVKM. This CDR3 is CASSLLILKGGQGSWNTEAFF. As DNA, the CDR3 is TGTGCCAGCAGTTTATTGATTCTAAAGGGAGGACAGGGGAGCTGGAACACTGAAGCTTTCTTT.

About this clone: One end of the junction does not line up with germline, which may come from a read error. V gene TRBV7-2 combines with J gene TRBJ1-2; weak D call: TRBD1 (5 bases). In germline, CDR1 is SGHTA, CDR2 FQGNSA. The length of the CDR3 is 13 residues. The CDR3 loop reads CASSLGVLRTPSF. DNA of the CDR3: TGTGCCAGCAGCTTAGGGGTCTTAAGGACACCCAGTTTC.

The rearrangement uses TRBV10-3 and TRBJ1-1; 11 bases line up with TRBD1. The V gene's germline CDR1 is ENHRY and CDR2 SYGVKD. The CDR3 totals 17 residues. The junction had 10 bases not matched to a gene; V was cut back by 2 bases and J by 5 bases. The DNA for the CDR3 is TGTGCCATCAGTGAGCGGGACAGGGGGGCTTTAAGGACTGAAGCTTTCTTT. Protein: CAISERDRGALRTEAFF.

This clone was counted only a few times. V gene TRBV18 combines with J gene TRBJ1-6, with TRBD1 identical over 7 bases. The CDR3 length is 14 residues. The trim removed 5 bases at V and 7 bases at J, leaving 5 bases unmatched. Germline V gene lookup returns CDR1 KGHSH and CDR2 LQKENI. This chain's CDR3 is CASSSQGENSPLHF. CDR3 sequence (DNA): TGTGCCAGCTCATCTCAGGGGGAGAATTCACCCCTCCACTTT.

The CDR3 protein is CASSSPGHLYEQYF. In DNA form, the CDR3 reads TGTGCCAGCAGCTCGCCGGGACACCTCTACGAGCAGTACTTC. The J gene is TRBJ2-7, the V gene TRBV5-4; possible D gene TRBD1, 6 bases. The germline V gene has CDR1 SGHNT and CDR2 YYREEE (reference sequence). V shed 3 bases and J shed 3 bases, with 13 bases lying between them. This CDR3 region has 14 residues.

V gene TRBV11-2 combines with J gene TRBJ1-4; no clear D gene. The CDR3 spans 16 residues. From germline, CDR1 is SGHAT and CDR2 FQNNGV. Trimming pared 4 bases from V and 1 base from J, leaving 13 bases between. The CDR3 protein is CASSSRGRRTNEKLFF. The CDR3 DNA sequence: TGTGCCAGCAGCTCCCGTGGCAGGCGAACTAATGAAAAACTGTTTTTT.

The rearrangement joins TRBV3-1 (or the pseudogene TRBV3-2) to TRBJ2-7; the D gene could be TRBD1 or TRBD2 (5 bases each). V was trimmed by 1 base and J by 3 bases, leaving 10 bases between them. The CDR3 runs 14 residues. Germline V gene data show CDR1 as LGHDT and CDR2 as YNNKEL (reference sequence). The CDR3 coding sequence is TGTGCCAGCAGCCAAGCGGGACGGGGCTACGAGCAGTACTTC. This codes for CASSQAGRGYEQYF.